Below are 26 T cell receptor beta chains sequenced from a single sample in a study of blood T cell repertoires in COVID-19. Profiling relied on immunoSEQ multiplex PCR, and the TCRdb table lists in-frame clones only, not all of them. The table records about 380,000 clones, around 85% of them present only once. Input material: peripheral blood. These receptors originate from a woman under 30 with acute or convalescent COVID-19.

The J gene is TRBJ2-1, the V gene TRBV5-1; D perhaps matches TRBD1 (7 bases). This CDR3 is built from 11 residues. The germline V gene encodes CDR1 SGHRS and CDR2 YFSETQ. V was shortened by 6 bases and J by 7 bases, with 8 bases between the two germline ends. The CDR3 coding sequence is TGCGCCAGCACAGGGGGGAATGAGCAGTTCTTC. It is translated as CASTGGNEQFF.

The DNA of the CDR3 is TGTGCCTGGAGTTTTGGGACAGACTCTGGAAACACCATATATTTT. Translating it yields CAWSFGTDSGNTIYF. This chain links TRBV30 with TRBJ1-3, with 7 bases lining up with TRBD1. The CDR3 extends over 15 amino acids. The junction had 4 bases not matched to a gene; V was cut back by 2 bases and J by 0 bases. Germline lookup yields CDR1 GTSNPN and CDR2 SVGIG (reference sequence).

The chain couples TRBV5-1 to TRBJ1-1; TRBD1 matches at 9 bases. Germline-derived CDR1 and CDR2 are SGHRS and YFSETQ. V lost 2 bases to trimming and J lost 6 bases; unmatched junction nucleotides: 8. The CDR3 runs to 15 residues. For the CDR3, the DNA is TGCGCCAGCAGCTTACGGACAGGGGAGGTCGCTGAAGCTTTCTTT. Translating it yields CASSLRTGEVAEAFF.

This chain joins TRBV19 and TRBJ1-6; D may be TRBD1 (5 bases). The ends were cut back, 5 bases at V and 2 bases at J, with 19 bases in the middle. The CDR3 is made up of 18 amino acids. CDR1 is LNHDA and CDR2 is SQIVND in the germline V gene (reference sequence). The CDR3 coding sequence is TGTGCCAGTAGTGCGGAGGGACCGGCGGAAACCTATAATTCACCCCTCCACTTT. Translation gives CASSAEGPAETYNSPLHF.

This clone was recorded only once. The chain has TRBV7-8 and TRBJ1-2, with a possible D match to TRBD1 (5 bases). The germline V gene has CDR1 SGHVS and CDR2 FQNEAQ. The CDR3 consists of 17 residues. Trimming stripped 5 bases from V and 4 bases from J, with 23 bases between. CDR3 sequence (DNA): TGTGCCAGCAGCCGCCAGACTGGGGGGACCAAACCCTATGGCTACACCTTC. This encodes CASSRQTGGTKPYGYTF.

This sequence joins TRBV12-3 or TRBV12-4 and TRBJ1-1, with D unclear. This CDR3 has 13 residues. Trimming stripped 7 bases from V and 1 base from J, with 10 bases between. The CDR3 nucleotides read TGTGCCAGCACCAAGGAGCGGAACACTGAAGCTTTCTTT. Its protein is CASTKERNTEAFF.

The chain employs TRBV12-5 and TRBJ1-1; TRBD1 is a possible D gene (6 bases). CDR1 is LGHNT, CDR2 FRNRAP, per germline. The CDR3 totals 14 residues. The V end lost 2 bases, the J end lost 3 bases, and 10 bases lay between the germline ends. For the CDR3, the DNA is TGTGCTAGTGGTTTGTGGGGGCTAGACACTGAAGCTTTCTTT. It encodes CASGLWGLDTEAFF.

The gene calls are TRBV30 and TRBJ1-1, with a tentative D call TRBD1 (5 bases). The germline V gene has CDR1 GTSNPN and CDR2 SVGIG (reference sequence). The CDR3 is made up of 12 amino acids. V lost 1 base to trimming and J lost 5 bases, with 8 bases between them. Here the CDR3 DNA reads TGTGCCTGGAGTGCCGGGGGGACTGAAGCTTTCTTT. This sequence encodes CAWSAGGTEAFF.

The CDR3 loop reads CSAQGQGDYEQYF. As DNA, the CDR3 is TGCAGCGCCCAAGGACAGGGGGATTACGAGCAGTACTTC. The chain combines TRBV29-1 with TRBJ2-7, with 10 positions matching TRBD1. Germline V CDR1 and CDR2: SQVTM, ANQGSEA. J lost 4 bases, V lost 7 bases, and 7 bases had no gene match. CDR3 length: 13 amino acids.

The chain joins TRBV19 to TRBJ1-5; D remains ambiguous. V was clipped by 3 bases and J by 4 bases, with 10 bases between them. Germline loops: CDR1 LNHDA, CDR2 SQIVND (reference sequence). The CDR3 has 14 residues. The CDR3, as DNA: TGTGCCAGTAGTATCGGCAGGCCTAATCAGCCCCAGCATTTT. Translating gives CASSIGRPNQPQHF. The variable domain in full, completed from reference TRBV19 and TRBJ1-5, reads DGGITQSPKYLFRKEGQNVTLSCEQNLNHDAMYWYRQDPGQGLRLIYYSQIVNDFQKGDIAEGYSVSREKKESFPLTVTSAQKNPTAFYLCASSIGRPNQPQHFGDGTRLSIL.

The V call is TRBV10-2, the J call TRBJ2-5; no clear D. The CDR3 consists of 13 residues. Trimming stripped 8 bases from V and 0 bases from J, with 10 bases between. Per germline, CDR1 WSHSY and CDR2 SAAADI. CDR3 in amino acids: CASFDTDQETQYF. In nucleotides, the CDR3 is TGCGCCAGCTTTGACACGGACCAAGAGACCCAGTACTTC.

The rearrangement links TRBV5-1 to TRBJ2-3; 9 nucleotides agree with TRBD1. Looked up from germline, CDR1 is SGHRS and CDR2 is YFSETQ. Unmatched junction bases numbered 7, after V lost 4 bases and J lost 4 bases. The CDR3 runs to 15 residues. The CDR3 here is CASSGVGQGPDTQYF. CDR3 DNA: TGCGCCAGCAGCGGAGTAGGACAGGGGCCAGATACGCAGTATTTT.

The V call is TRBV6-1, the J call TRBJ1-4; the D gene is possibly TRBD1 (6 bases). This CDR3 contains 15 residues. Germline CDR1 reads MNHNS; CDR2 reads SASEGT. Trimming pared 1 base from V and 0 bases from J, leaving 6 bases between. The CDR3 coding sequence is TGTGCCAGCAGTGAAGGGACAGCAACTAATGAAAAACTGTTTTTT. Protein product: CASSEGTATNEKLFF.

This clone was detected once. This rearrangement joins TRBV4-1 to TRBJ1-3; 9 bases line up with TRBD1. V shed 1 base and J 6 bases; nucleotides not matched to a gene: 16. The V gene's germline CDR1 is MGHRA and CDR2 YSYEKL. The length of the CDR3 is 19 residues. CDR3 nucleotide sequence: TGCGCCAGCAGCCAAGTCCCTCGACAGGGGGGGATTTTGAAAAACACCATATATTTT. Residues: CASSQVPRQGGILKNTIYF.

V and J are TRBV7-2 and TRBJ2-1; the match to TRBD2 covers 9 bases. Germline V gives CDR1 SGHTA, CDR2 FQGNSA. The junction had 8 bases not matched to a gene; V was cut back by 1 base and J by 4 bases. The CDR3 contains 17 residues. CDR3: CASSLEGGLAGYNEQFF. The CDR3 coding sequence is TGTGCCAGCAGCTTAGAGGGGGGGCTAGCGGGATACAATGAGCAGTTCTTC.

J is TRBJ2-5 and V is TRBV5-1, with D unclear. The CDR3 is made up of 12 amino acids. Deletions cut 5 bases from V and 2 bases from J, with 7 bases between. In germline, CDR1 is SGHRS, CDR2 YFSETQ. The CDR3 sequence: CASREPQETQYF. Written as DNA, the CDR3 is TGCGCCAGCAGAGAGCCTCAAGAGACCCAGTACTTC.

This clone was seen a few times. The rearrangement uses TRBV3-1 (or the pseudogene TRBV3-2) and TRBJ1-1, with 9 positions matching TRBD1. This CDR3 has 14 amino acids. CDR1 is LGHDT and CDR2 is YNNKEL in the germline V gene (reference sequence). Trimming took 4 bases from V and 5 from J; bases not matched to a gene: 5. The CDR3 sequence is CASSLKTGGTEAFF. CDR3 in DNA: TGTGCCAGCAGCCTAAAGACAGGGGGGACTGAAGCTTTCTTT.

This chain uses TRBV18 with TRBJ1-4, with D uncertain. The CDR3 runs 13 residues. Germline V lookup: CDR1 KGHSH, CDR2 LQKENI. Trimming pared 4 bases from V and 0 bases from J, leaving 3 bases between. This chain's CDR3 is CASSLTTNEKLFF. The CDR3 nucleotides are TGTGCCAGCTCACTAACAACTAATGAAAAACTGTTTTTT.

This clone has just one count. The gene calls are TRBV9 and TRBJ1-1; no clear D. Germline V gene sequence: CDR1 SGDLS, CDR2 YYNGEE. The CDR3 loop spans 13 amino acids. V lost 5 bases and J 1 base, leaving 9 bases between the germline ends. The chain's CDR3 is CASRDEANTEAFF. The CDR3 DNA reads TGTGCCAGCAGAGATGAGGCGAACACTGAAGCTTTCTTT. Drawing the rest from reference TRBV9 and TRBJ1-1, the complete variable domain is DSGVTQTPKHLITATGQRVTLRCSPRSGDLSVYWYQQSLDQGLQFLIQYYNGEERAKGNILERFSAQQFPDLHSELNLSSLELGDSALYFCASRDEANTEAFFGQGTRLTVV.

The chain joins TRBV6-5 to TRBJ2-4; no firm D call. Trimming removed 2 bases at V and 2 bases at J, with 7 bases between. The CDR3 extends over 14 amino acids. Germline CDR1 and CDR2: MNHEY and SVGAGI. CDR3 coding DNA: TGTGCCAGCAGTTACGAGAGAACCAAAAACATTCAGTACTTC. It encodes CASSYERTKNIQYF.

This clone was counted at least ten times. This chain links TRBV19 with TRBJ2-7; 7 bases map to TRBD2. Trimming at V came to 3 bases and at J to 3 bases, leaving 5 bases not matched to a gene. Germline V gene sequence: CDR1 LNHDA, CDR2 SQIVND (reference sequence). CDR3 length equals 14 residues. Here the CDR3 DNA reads TGTGCCAGTAGTATCCGGCCTAGCGGCTACGAGCAGTACTTC. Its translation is CASSIRPSGYEQYF.

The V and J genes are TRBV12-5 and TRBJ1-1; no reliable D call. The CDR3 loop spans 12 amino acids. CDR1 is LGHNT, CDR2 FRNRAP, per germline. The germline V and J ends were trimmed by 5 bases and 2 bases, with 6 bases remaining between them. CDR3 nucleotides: TGTGCTAGTGGTACTCTAAACACTGAAGCTTTCTTT. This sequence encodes CASGTLNTEAFF. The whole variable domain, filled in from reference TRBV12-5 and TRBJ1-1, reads DARVTQTPRHKVTEMGQEVTMRCQPILGHNTVFWYRQTMMQGLELLAYFRNRAPLDDSGMPKDRFSAEMPDATLATLKIQPSEPRDSAVYFCASGTLNTEAFFGQGTRLTVV.

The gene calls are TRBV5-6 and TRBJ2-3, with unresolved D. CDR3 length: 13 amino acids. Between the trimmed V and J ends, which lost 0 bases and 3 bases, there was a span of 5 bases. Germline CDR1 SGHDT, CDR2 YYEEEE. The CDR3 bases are TGTGCCAGCAGCTTGGACATGACAGATACGCAGTATTTT. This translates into CASSLDMTDTQYF.

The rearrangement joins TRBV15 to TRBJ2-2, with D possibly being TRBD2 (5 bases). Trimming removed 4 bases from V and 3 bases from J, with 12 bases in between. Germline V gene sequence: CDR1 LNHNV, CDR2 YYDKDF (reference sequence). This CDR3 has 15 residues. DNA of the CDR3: TGTGCCACCAGCACAAGGACGGACTACACCGGGGAGCTGTTTTTT. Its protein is CATSTRTDYTGELFF.

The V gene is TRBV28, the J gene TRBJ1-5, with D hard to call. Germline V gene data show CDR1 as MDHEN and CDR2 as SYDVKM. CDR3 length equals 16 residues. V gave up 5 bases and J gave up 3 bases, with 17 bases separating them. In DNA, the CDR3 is TGTGCCAGCAGTCTATCACCGGTACCAAACAATCAGCCCCAGCATTTT. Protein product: CASSLSPVPNNQPQHF.

CDR3 nucleotides: TGTGCCAGCAGGGTAGCGGGGTCCTACAATGAGCAGTTCTTC. Translation gives CASRVAGSYNEQFF. The chain carries TRBV27 and TRBJ2-1; 8 nucleotides match TRBD2. Per the germline V gene, CDR1 is MNHEY and CDR2 is SMNVEV (reference sequence). This CDR3 is built from 14 residues. V shed 6 bases and J 1 base; nucleotides not matched to a gene: 2.